Here is one T cell receptor beta chain with its context. This sample stems from a study of blood T cell repertoires in COVID-19. Repertoires were generated with immunoSEQ multiplex PCR, while TCRdb's copy carries only in-frame clones and drops some. The sample gives roughly 200,000 clones, 70% to 80% of which show up once; almost 6% is in the top ten. The V gene lost 2 bases and the J gene lost 4 bases, with 17 bases spanning the gap. The CDR3 loop spans 16 amino acids. The germline gives CDR1 SNHLY, CDR2 FYNNEI. The receptor was isolated from a woman aged 40 to 49 with COVID-19, enrolled during active disease. The rearrangement joins TRBV2 to TRBJ1-2; D may be TRBD1 (5 bases). The material sequenced was peripheral blood. The chain's CDR3 is CASSESAGRILYGYTF. DNA for the CDR3: TGTGCCAGCAGTGAAAGTGCGGGACGGATTCTCTATGGCTACACCTTC. Together with reference TRBV2 and TRBJ1-2, the CDR3 gives the full variable domain: EPEVTQTPSHQVTQMGQEVILRCVPISNHLYFYWYRQILGQKVEFLVSFYNNEISEKSEIFDDQFSVERPDGSNFTLKIRSTKLEDSAMYFCASSESAGRILYGYTFGSGTRLTVV.